The 8 T cell receptor beta chains given below trace back to one sample, sequenced in a study of blood T cell repertoires in COVID-19. The data were produced by immunoSEQ multiplex PCR, yet TCRdb's version contains in-frame clones alone and is incomplete. This table has around 80,000 clones, 75% to 90% appearing once. Sequenced: peripheral blood. The receptor set was obtained from a man in his fifties or sixties with COVID-19, enrolled during active disease.

The chain links TRBV9 to TRBJ2-7; no clear D. The germline V gene encodes CDR1 SGDLS and CDR2 YYNGEE. The length of the CDR3 is 11 residues. Trimming shortened V by 4 bases and J by 6 bases, and 8 bases separated the two germline ends. CDR3 protein: CASSRGVEQYF. CDR3 coding DNA: TGTGCCAGCAGCCGTGGAGTCGAGCAGTACTTC.

This chain uses TRBV5-4 with TRBJ2-7; 13 nucleotides align to TRBD2. The germline CDR1 and CDR2 sequences are SGHNT and YYREEE (reference sequence). This CDR3 has 19 residues. With 4 bases clipped from V and 1 base from J, the junction kept 14 bases outside the gene matches. The CDR3 sequence is CASSPRLAGGSGESYEQYF. As DNA, the CDR3 is TGTGCCAGCAGCCCCCGACTAGCGGGAGGATCGGGAGAATCCTACGAGCAGTACTTC.

The genes are TRBV9 and TRBJ2-2, with TRBD2 matching 8 bases. The J segment lost 7 bases and the V segment lost 1 base, leaving 6 bases of the junction unmatched. The CDR3 covers 15 residues. The V gene's germline CDR1 is SGDLS and CDR2 YYNGEE. CDR3 sequence (DNA): TGTGCCAGCAGCGTATTGAGCGGGAGTGGCGGGGAGCTGTTTTTT. This codes for CASSVLSGSGGELFF. Using reference TRBV9 and TRBJ2-2 for the parts outside the CDR3, the full variable domain is DSGVTQTPKHLITATGQRVTLRCSPRSGDLSVYWYQQSLDQGLQFLIQYYNGEERAKGNILERFSAQQFPDLHSELNLSSLELGDSALYFCASSVLSGSGGELFFGEGSRLTVL.

V gene TRBV11-2 combines with J gene TRBJ2-7, with D perhaps matching TRBD2 (7 bases). V was cut by 5 bases and J by 5 bases, with 16 bases left in between. This CDR3 region has 14 residues. Per the germline V gene, CDR1 is SGHAT and CDR2 is FQNNGV. The CDR3 DNA reads as TGTGCCAGCAGCGAACAGGGTCGGGAGGACGAGCAGTACTTC. Its protein product is CASSEQGREDEQYF.

This clone was seen a single time. The genes are TRBV28 and TRBJ1-6, with D unresolved. The CDR3 is 15 residues long. V shed 6 bases and J shed 5 bases, with 14 bases lying between them. Germline assignment: CDR1 MDHEN and CDR2 SYDVKM. The CDR3 loop is CASRKTTPDNSPLHF. Written as DNA, the CDR3 is TGTGCCAGCAGGAAGACAACTCCAGATAATTCACCCCTCCACTTT.

The genes are TRBV19 and TRBJ2-2; D call uncertain. The germline gives CDR1 LNHDA, CDR2 SQIVND (reference sequence). The CDR3 loop spans 15 amino acids. The V end was cut by 7 bases, the J end by 6 bases, with 18 bases between. The CDR3 DNA is TGTGCCAGTATATTAGACGGCGGAGTAGCCGGGGAGCTGTTTTTT. Protein product: CASILDGGVAGELFF.

The J gene is TRBJ2-2, the V gene TRBV29-1; 8 bases are shared with TRBD1. Losses at the gene ends were 7 bases for V and 6 bases for J; bases not matched to a gene: 10. Looked up from germline, CDR1 is SQVTM and CDR2 is ANQGSEA. This CDR3 region has 14 residues. The CDR3 DNA sequence: TGCAGCGCCCGGACAGGGTTGGGGGCCGGGGAGCTGTTTTTT. Its translation is CSARTGLGAGELFF.

The count of this clone is one. The CDR3 bases are TGCGCCAGCAGCTCGTTTACCTACGAGCAGTACTTC. It is translated as CASSSFTYEQYF. This chain uses TRBV5-1 with TRBJ2-7; D is unresolved. The germline gives CDR1 SGHRS, CDR2 YFSETQ. V was cut by 3 bases and J by 2 bases, with 6 bases left in between. The CDR3 consists of 12 residues.